A selection of T cell receptor beta chains follows, all from one sample in a study of OX40 agonist ivuxolimab in advanced cancers. Only in-frame clones appear in the TCRdb table, and some are missing; sequencing was by immunoSEQ multiplex PCR. Of 55,000 to 70,000 clones listed, just under 85% are singletons. The material sequenced was CD4+ or CD8+ T cells sorted from blood, taken in a trial of the OX40 agonist ivuxolimab. Receptors originate from an adult with an advanced solid tumor such as melanoma, head and neck, liver or kidney cancer. CDR3s include the opening cysteine and the closing phenylalanine or tryptophan. D genes are given only for firm matches. Rows give clone size only sometimes, using once, few, many, or a class for an expanded clone.

V: TRBV9
length: 17
size: -
J: TRBJ2-7
D: -
CDR3: CASSPGGGLAPYYEQYF
DNA: TGTGCCAGCAGCCCAGGGGGTGGGCTAGCGCCCTACTACGAGCAGTACTTC

V: TRBV7-9
length: 15
size: -
J: TRBJ2-7
D: -
CDR3: CASSTIRDIQGEQYF
DNA: TGTGCCAGCAGTACTATCCGGGACATCCAAGGCGAGCAGTACTTC

V: TRBV28
length: 19
size: -
J: TRBJ2-1
D: TRBD2
CDR3: CASRPTTSGRPFSYNEQFF
DNA: TGTGCCAGCAGGCCGACGACTAGCGGGAGGCCCTTCAGCTACAATGAGCAGTTCTTC

V: TRBV5-5
length: 15
size: -
J: TRBJ2-1
D: -
CDR3: CASSRADSSYNEQFF
DNA: TGTGCCAGCAGTCGTGCGGACAGCTCCTACAATGAGCAGTTCTTC

V: TRBV5-1
length: 14
size: -
J: TRBJ2-3
D: -
CDR3: CASSLAQPIDTQYF
DNA: TGCGCCAGCAGCTTGGCACAGCCAATCGATACGCAGTATTTT

V: TRBV7-9
length: 14
size: -
J: TRBJ2-3
D: TRBD1
CDR3: CASSIGGSTDTQYF
DNA: TGTGCCAGCAGCATAGGGGGCAGCACAGATACGCAGTATTTT

V: TRBV28
length: 14
size: -
J: TRBJ2-1
D: -
CDR3: CAAGGTDLYNEQFF
DNA: TGTGCCGCTGGAGGGACCGATCTTTACAATGAGCAGTTCTTC

V: TRBV5-1
length: 12
size: once
J: TRBJ1-1
D: -
CDR3: CASRKQNTEAFF
DNA: TGCGCCAGCAGGAAACAGAACACTGAAGCTTTCTTT

V: TRBV4-1
length: 15
size: -
J: TRBJ1-2
D: -
CDR3: CASSPSTATNYGYTF
DNA: TGCGCCAGCAGCCCTTCGACAGCAACTAACTATGGCTACACCTTC

V: TRBV9
length: 11
size: -
J: TRBJ1-2
D: -
CDR3: CASSDARGYTF
DNA: TGTGCCAGCAGCGACGCTCGCGGCTACACCTTC

V: TRBV6-4
length: 13
size: -
J: TRBJ1-5
D: -
CDR3: CASSEGARQPQHF
DNA: TGTGCCAGCAGTGAAGGGGCCAGGCAGCCCCAGCATTTT

V: TRBV5-1
length: 13
size: once
J: TRBJ2-7
D: -
CDR3: CASSTGSINEQYF
DNA: TGCGCCAGCAGTACAGGGTCCATCAACGAGCAGTACTTC

V: TRBV19
length: 12
size: once
J: TRBJ2-1
D: -
CDR3: CASSINLNEQFF
DNA: TGTGCCAGTAGTATTAACCTCAATGAGCAGTTCTTC

V: TRBV2
length: 13
size: -
J: TRBJ1-1
D: -
CDR3: CASSEPGSTEAFF
DNA: TGTGCCAGCAGTGAGCCTGGGAGCACTGAAGCTTTCTTT

V: TRBV5-4
length: 12
size: -
J: TRBJ2-1
D: -
CDR3: CASSLVYNEQFF
DNA: TGTGCCAGCAGCTTGGTATACAATGAGCAGTTCTTC

V: TRBV18
length: 18
size: once
J: TRBJ1-4
D: -
CDR3: CASSPLYSSRTTNEKLFF
DNA: TGTGCCAGCTCACCACTATACAGTTCTCGGACAACTAATGAAAAACTGTTTTTT

V: TRBV30
length: 16
size: -
J: TRBJ1-6
D: -
CDR3: CAWNLGLRSYNSPLHF
DNA: TGTGCCTGGAATTTGGGTTTACGCTCCTATAATTCACCCCTCCACTTT

V: TRBV6-5
length: 15
size: -
J: TRBJ2-5
D: -
CDR3: CASTALREGGETQYF
DNA: TGTGCCAGCACCGCACTCAGGGAAGGAGGGGAGACCCAGTACTTC

V: TRBV2
length: 14
size: -
J: TRBJ2-3
D: TRBD1
CDR3: CASNRDRGTDTQYF
DNA: TGTGCCAGCAACCGGGACAGGGGCACAGATACGCAGTATTTT

V: TRBV5-1
length: 15
size: -
J: TRBJ2-3
D: TRBD1
CDR3: CASSLGTGQADTQYF
DNA: TGCGCCAGCAGCTTGGGGACAGGGCAGGCCGATACGCAGTATTTT

V: TRBV11-2
length: 13
size: -
J: TRBJ2-7
D: -
CDR3: CASSTYVWAEQYF
DNA: TGTGCCAGCAGCACTTACGTATGGGCCGAGCAGTACTTC

V: TRBV29-1
length: 11
size: -
J: TRBJ1-2
D: -
CDR3: CSVAVAYGYTF
DNA: TGCAGCGTTGCGGTAGCCTATGGCTACACCTTC

V: TRBV2
length: 17
size: -
J: TRBJ2-7
D: TRBD2
CDR3: CASSEDSSGLAPYEQYF
DNA: TGTGCCAGCAGTGAAGACTCTTCGGGACTAGCGCCCTACGAGCAGTACTTC

V: TRBV6-5
length: 11
size: -
J: TRBJ2-1
D: -
CDR3: CASSYGGGQFF
DNA: TGTGCCAGCAGTTATGGCGGTGGGCAGTTCTTC

V: TRBV7-9
length: 13
size: few
J: TRBJ2-3
D: -
CDR3: CASSQQLTDTQYF
DNA: TGTGCCAGCAGCCAACAGCTGACAGATACGCAGTATTTT

V: TRBV29-1
length: 14
size: -
J: TRBJ2-5
D: -
CDR3: CSVRVMGGVETQYF
DNA: TGCAGCGTCCGGGTTATGGGGGGCGTAGAGACCCAGTACTTC

V: TRBV28
length: 14
size: -
J: TRBJ2-7
D: TRBD1
CDR3: CASSSGTGSYEQYF
DNA: TGTGCCAGCAGTTCCGGGACAGGGTCCTACGAGCAGTACTTC

V: TRBV5-1
length: 15
size: -
J: TRBJ1-4
D: -
CDR3: CASSQQTQGQGKLFF
DNA: TGCGCCAGCAGCCAACAGACACAGGGTCAAGGAAAACTGTTTTTT

V: TRBV14
length: 17
size: -
J: TRBJ2-1
D: TRBD2
CDR3: CASSQVIAGVFYNEQFF
DNA: TGTGCCAGCAGCCAAGTAATAGCGGGGGTCTTTTACAATGAGCAGTTCTTC

V: TRBV19
length: 14
size: once
J: TRBJ2-5
D: -
CDR3: CASSIGIIGETQYF
DNA: TGTGCCAGTAGTATCGGGATAATTGGGGAGACCCAGTACTTC

V: TRBV7-3
length: 13
size: -
J: TRBJ1-1
D: -
CDR3: CASSLNTGTEAFF
DNA: TGTGCCAGCAGCTTAAATACAGGGACTGAAGCTTTCTTT

V: TRBV6-6
length: 14
size: -
J: TRBJ1-3
D: -
CDR3: CASGSGSSGNTIYF
DNA: TGTGCCAGCGGATCAGGTAGCTCTGGAAACACCATATATTTT

V: TRBV7-7
length: 14
size: -
J: TRBJ2-5
D: -
CDR3: CASSLELREETQYF
DNA: TGTGCTAGCAGCTTAGAGCTCAGAGAAGAGACCCAGTACTTC

V: TRBV7-2
length: 14
size: -
J: TRBJ2-5
D: -
CDR3: CASSLRQEPETQYF
DNA: TGTGCCAGCAGCTTGCGGCAAGAACCGGAGACCCAGTACTTC

V: TRBV30
length: 13
size: -
J: TRBJ2-3
D: -
CDR3: CAWSVRGTDTQYF
DNA: TGTGCCTGGAGTGTACGGGGGACAGATACGCAGTATTTT

V: TRBV5-8
length: 14
size: -
J: TRBJ1-2
D: -
CDR3: CATDYGTGDYGYTF
DNA: TGTGCCACTGACTACGGGACGGGGGACTATGGCTACACCTTC

V: TRBV28
length: 15
size: -
J: TRBJ2-7
D: TRBD2
CDR3: CASSLLAGASFEQYF
DNA: TGTGCCAGCAGTCTCCTAGCGGGAGCATCCTTCGAGCAGTACTTC

V: TRBV19
length: 13
size: -
J: TRBJ1-1
D: -
CDR3: CASSTTVNTEAFF
DNA: TGTGCCAGTAGTACGACAGTGAACACTGAAGCTTTCTTT

V: TRBV5-1
length: 14
size: -
J: TRBJ2-7
D: -
CDR3: CASSLGPPNYEQYF
DNA: TGCGCCAGCAGCTTGGGTCCTCCCAACTACGAGCAGTACTTC

V: TRBV27
length: 13
size: -
J: TRBJ2-7
D: -
CDR3: CASSYGVGYEQYF
DNA: TGTGCCAGCAGTTACGGGGTCGGCTACGAGCAGTACTTC

V: TRBV9
length: 14
size: -
J: TRBJ2-5
D: -
CDR3: CASSVEHSQETQYF
DNA: TGTGCCAGCAGCGTAGAACACAGCCAAGAGACCCAGTACTTC